The clone carrying this TCR beta chain was counted many times. The source of the sample is a study of T cells in Graves' hyperthyroidism and ophthalmopathy. V gave up 6 bases and J gave up 4 bases, with 12 bases separating them. The length of the CDR3 is 14 residues. Diagnoses were made from clinical symptoms, serum measures (thyroxine and TRAb), thyroid ultrasound and orbital computed tomography. TCR beta CDR3 sequences were amplified from RNA transcripts. TCR CDR3 regions were first amplified by RT-PCR with HTBI primers. TCRdb independently ran MiXCR on the multiplex PCR reads; one entry per CDR3 protein. The repertoire consists of more than 500,000 distinct CDR3 sequences, with about 45% occurring once and the leading ten covering 35% to 50%.

This rearrangement joins TRBV12-3 or TRBV12-4 to TRBJ1-4; D unresolved. The TCR sequence derives from an adult woman with Graves' disease, either hyperthyroidism or ophthalmopathy (not recorded which). The sample consisted of peripheral blood or thyroid tissue (not recorded which). The CDR3 spells CASSHRPGNEKLFF. The CDR3 DNA sequence: TGTGCCAGCAGCCATCGCCCGGGTAATGAAAAACTGTTTTTT.